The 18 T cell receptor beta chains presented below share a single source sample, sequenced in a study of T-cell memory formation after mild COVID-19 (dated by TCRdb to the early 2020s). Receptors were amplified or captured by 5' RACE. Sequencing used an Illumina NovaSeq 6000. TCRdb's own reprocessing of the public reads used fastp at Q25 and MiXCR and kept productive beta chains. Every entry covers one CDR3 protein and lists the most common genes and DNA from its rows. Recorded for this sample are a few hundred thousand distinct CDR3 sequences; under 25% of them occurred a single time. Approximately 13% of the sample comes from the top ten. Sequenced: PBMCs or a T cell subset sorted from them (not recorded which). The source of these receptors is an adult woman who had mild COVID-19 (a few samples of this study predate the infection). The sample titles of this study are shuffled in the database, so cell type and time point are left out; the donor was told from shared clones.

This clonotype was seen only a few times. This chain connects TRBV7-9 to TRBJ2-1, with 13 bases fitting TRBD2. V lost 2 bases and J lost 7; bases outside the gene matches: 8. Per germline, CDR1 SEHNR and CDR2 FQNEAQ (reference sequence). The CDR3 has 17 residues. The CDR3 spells CASSLPQLAGGLNEQFF. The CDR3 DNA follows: TGTGCCAGCAGCTTACCTCAACTAGCGGGAGGGCTAAATGAGCAGTTCTTC.

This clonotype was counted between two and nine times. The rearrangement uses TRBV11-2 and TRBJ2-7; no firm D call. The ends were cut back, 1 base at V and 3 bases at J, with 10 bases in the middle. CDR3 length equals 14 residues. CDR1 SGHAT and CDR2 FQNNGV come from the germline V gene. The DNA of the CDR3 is TGTGCCAGCAGCTTAGGTTCTTGGAACTACGAGCAGTACTTC. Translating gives CASSLGSWNYEQYF.

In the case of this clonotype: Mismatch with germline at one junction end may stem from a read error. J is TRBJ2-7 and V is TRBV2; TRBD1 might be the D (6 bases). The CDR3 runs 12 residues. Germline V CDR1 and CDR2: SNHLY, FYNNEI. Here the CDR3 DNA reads TGTGCCAGCAGTAATAGGTCCGGGACACCAAACTTC. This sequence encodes CASSNRSGTPNF. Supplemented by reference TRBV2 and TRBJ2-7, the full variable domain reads EPEVTQTPSHQVTQMGQEVILRCVPISNHLYFYWYRQILGQKVEFLVSFYNNEISEKSEIFDDQFSVERPDGSNFTLKIRSTKLEDSAMYFCASSNRSGTPNFGPGTRLTVT.

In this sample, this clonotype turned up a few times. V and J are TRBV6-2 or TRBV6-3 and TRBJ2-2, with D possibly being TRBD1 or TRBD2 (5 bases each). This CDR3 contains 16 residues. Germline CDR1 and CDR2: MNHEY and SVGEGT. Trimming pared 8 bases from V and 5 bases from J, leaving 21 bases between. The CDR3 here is CASARRTSSETGELFF. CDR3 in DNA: TGTGCCAGCGCCCGGAGGACAAGCAGTGAAACCGGGGAGCTGTTTTTT.

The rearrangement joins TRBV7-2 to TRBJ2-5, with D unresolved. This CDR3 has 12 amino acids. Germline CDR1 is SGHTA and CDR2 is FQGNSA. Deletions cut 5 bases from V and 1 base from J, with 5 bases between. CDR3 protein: CASSRSQETQYF. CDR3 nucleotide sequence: TGTGCCAGCAGCCGGTCCCAAGAGACCCAGTACTTC.

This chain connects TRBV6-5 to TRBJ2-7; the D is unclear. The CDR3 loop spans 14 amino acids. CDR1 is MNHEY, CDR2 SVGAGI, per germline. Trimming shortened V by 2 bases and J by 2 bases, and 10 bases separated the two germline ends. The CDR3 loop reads CASSYGGTAYEQYF. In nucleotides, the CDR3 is TGTGCCAGCAGTTACGGTGGCACCGCCTACGAGCAGTACTTC.

The CDR3 bases are TGTGCCATCAGTGACACTAGCGGGAAATACACCGGGGAGCTGTTTTTT. Translating it yields CAISDTSGKYTGELFF. This chain links TRBV10-3 with TRBJ2-2; TRBD2 aligns across 10 bases. V shed 3 bases, J shed 3 bases, and the junction held 4 bases outside the gene matches. Germline CDR1 reads ENHRY; CDR2 reads SYGVKD. This CDR3 has 16 amino acids.

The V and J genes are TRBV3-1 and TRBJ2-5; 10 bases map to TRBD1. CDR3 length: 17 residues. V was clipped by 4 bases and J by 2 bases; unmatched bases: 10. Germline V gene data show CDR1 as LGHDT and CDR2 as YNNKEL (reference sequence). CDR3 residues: CASSPGQGGGPQETQYF. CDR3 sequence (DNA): TGTGCCAGCAGCCCCGGACAGGGGGGGGGCCCACAAGAGACCCAGTACTTC.

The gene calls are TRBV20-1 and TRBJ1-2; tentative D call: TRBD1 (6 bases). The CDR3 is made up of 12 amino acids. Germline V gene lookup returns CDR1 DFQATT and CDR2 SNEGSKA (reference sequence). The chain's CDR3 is CGTGRGNYGYTF. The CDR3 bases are TGCGGTACCGGGAGGGGGAACTATGGCTACACCTTC.

CDR3 DNA: TGTGCCAGCAGGCCCGACAGGGCATACAATGAGCAGTTCTTC. Its translation: CASRPDRAYNEQFF. This chain connects TRBV6-5 to TRBJ2-1; 7 bases agree with TRBD1. The CDR3 length is 14 residues. J was trimmed by 4 bases and V by 6 bases; bases with no gene match: 6. Germline CDR1 and CDR2: MNHEY and SVGAGI.

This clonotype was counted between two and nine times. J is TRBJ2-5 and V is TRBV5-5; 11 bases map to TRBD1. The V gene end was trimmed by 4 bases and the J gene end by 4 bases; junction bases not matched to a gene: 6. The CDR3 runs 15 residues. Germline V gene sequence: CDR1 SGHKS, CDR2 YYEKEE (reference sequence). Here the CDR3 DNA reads TGTGCCAGCAGCCCCGGGACAGGGGGTGGAGAGACCCAGTACTTC. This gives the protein CASSPGTGGGETQYF. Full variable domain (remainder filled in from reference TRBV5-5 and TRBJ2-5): DAGVTQSPTHLIKTRGQQVTLRCSPISGHKSVSWYQQVLGQGPQFIFQYYEKEERGRGNFPDRFSARQFPNYSSELNVNALLLGDSALYLCASSPGTGGGETQYFGPGTRLLVL.

CDR3 residues: CASSWTGGNEKLFF. CDR3 DNA: TGTGCCAGCAGTTGGACAGGGGGAAATGAAAAACTGTTTTTT. The chain couples TRBV6-5 to TRBJ1-4; TRBD1 matches 10 bases. The V gene's germline CDR1 is MNHEY and CDR2 SVGAGI. The CDR3 length is 14 residues. The V and J ends lost 4 bases and 5 bases, in that order; junction bases with no gene match: 1.

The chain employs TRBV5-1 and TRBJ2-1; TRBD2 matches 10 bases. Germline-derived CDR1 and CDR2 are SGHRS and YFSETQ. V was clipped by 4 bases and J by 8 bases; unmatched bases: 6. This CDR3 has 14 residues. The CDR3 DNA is TGCGCCAGCAGCCTAAGGACTAGCGGAGATGAGCAGTTCTTC. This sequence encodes CASSLRTSGDEQFF.

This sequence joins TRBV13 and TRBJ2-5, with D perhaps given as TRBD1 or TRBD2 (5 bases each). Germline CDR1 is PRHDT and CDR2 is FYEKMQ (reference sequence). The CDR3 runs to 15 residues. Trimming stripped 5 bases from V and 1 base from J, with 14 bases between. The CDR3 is CASSPLGRAQETQYF. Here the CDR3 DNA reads TGTGCCAGCAGCCCCCTGGGACGGGCCCAAGAGACCCAGTACTTC.

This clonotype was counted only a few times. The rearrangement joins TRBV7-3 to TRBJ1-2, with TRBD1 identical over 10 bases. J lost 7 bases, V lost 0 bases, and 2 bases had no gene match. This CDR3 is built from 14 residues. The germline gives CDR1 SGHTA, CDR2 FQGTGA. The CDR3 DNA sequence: TGTGCCAGCAGCTTAACGACAGGGGGCGGTGGCTACACCTTC. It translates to CASSLTTGGGGYTF.

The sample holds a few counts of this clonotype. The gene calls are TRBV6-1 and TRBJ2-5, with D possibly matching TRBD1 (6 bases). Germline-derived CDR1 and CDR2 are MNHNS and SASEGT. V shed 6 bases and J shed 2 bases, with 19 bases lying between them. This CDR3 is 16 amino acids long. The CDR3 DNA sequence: TGTGCCAGCAGAAATCTTGTGACAGGAAGACAAGAGACCCAGTACTTC. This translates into CASRNLVTGRQETQYF.

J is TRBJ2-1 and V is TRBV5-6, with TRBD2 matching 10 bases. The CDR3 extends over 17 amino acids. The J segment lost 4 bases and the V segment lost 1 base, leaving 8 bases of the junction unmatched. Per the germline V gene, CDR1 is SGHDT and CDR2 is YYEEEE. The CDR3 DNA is TGTGCCAGCAGCTTGACTAGCGGGGCTAGAATTTACAATGAGCAGTTCTTC. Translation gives CASSLTSGARIYNEQFF.

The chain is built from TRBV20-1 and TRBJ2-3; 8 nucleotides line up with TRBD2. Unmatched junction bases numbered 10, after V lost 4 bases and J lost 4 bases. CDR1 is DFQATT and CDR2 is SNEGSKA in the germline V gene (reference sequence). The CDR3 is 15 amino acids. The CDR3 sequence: CSAMVGAGGSDTQYF. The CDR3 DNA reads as TGCAGTGCTATGGTCGGGGCGGGAGGATCAGATACGCAGTATTTT.